Sequencing of this T cell receptor beta chain was carried out in a study of blood T cell repertoires in COVID-19 (dated by TCRdb to the early 2020s). For context, the study as a whole: Collaborator samples came from the United States, Italy and Spain and covered acute and convalescent phases of COVID-19. The material from the prospective study consisted of cDNA or gDNA derived from T cells, B-cell-depleted T cells, or PBMCs. Deeply sampled blood TCRbeta repertoires from subjects exposed to, actively infected with, or recovered from COVID-19 were included in the dataset. The repertoires were made available in a free public database intended to serve as a resource for research on the immune response to SARS-CoV-2. The samples were drawn from two sources: the first 160 participants of the ongoing ImmuneRACE study, and approximately 1,300 subjects contributed by 6 global collaborators. Nearly every sample came with metadata listing a de-identified subject ID, COVID-19 status, age in years and sex. HLA class I and class II types, where available, came from metadata supplied by the sample provider rather than from assay-based typing.

At the junction V is shortened by 6 bases and J by 6 bases; bases outside the gene matches: 6. The CDR3 goes from the cysteine to the phenylalanine over 13 residues. Just the 39-base CDR3 DNA is kept, in frame starting at base 1. CDR1 and CDR2, looked up from the germline V gene, are SQVTM and ANQGSEA. Points the paper makes about the study in general: The quantity of clinical and demographic metadata differed by source and by participant and was supplied without curation.

The immunoSEQ Assay, a bias-controlled multiplex PCR, was used to amplify TCRbeta CDR3 regions from genomic DNA. Per the source publication's procedure: Within the assay, amplification of reference gene primers was used to estimate how many nucleated cells each sample contained. Sequence reads were collapsed and filtered to measure the absolute abundance of every unique TCRbeta CDR3 rearrangement. Productive Simpson clonality was computed per sample as the square root of Simpson's diversity index over productive rearrangements. TCRdb limited this immuneACCESS table to in-frame rearrangements with V and J called. A share of clones is missing; checked studies link under half to unresolved V genes, and the rest is unexplained. That table is the source of V, J and clone size, and D and trimming were worked out from the DNA. The sample table lists just over 250,000 clones, 88% of them with a count of one. Clones ranked in the top ten supply less than 5% of the sample.

A second Seattle source provided samples from volunteer blood donors who had recovered from COVID-19. Whole blood was collected in K2EDTA tubes by collaborating institutions according to the institutions' own protocols. Collaborator samples were shipped for TCRbeta analysis as frozen whole blood, isolated PBMCs, or DNA extracted from either sample type. As regards this clone: No cognate antigen has been identified for it. No much larger clone exists at a distance of one base, and base qualities are not known.

The rearrangement combines TRBV29-1 with TRBJ1-5; 9 middle bases align to TRBD1. The sample comprised peripheral blood. The clonotype comes from a man in his sixties who had recovered from COVID-19. The DNA reads TGCAGCGTGGAACCGGGACAGGGTCAGCCCCAGCATTTT. Translation gives CSVEPGQGQPQHF.